This T cell receptor (beta chain) derives from a study of blood T cell repertoires in COVID-19. Background on the study: Nucleic acid was either cDNA or gDNA, and it came from T cells, B-cell-depleted T cells, or PBMCs.

Authors' methods: Quantification of nucleated cells was approximated via reference gene primer amplification. Sequencing used immunoSEQ multiplex PCR; TCRdb keeps in-frame clones, though not all of them. That table gives V, J and clone size, and the DNA gave D and trimming. In the table there are more than 150,000 clones, about nine tenths of which are singletons. Per the germline V gene, CDR1 is LNHNV and CDR2 is YYDKDF (reference sequence). Trimming pared 1 base from V and 4 bases from J, leaving 11 bases between. CDR3 length: 15 residues. This chain connects TRBV15 to TRBJ1-5, with a tentative D call TRBD1 (5 bases). The source material was peripheral blood. This TCR was recovered from a woman in her 70s with acute or convalescent COVID-19. The CDR3 DNA reads as TGTGCCACCAGCAGAGGGGGCAGGGCGAATCAGCCCCAGCATTTT. Encoded protein: CATSRGGRANQPQHF.